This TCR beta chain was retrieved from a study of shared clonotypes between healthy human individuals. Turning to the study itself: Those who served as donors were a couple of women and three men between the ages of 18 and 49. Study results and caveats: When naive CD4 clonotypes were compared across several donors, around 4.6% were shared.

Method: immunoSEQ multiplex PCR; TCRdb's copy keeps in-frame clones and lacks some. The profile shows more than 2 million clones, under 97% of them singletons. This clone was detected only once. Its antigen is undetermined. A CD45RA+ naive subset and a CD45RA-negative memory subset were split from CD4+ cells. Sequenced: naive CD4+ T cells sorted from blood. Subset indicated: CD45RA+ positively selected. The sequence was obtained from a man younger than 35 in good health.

In DNA form, the CDR3 reads TGTGCCAGCTTAGCCGGACTAGCGCCCACCTACGAGCAGTACTTC. Translation gives CASLAGLAPTYEQYF. The rearrangement uses TRBV18 and TRBJ2-7, with 9 nucleotides matching TRBD2. The CDR3 loop spans 15 amino acids. Germline CDR1 KGHSH, CDR2 LQKENI. Unmatched junction bases numbered 9, after V lost 7 bases and J lost 2 bases.